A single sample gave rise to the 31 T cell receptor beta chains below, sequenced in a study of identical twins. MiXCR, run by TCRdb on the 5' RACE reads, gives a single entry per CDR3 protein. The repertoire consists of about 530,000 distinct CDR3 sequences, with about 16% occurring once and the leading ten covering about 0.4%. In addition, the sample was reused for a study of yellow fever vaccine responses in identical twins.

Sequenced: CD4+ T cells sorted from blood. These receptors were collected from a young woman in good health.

CDR3: CATDRGQGDGYTF. For the CDR3, the DNA is TGTGCCACGGACAGGGGCCAAGGGGATGGCTACACCTTC. The chain combines TRBV10-3 with TRBJ1-2, with 9 bases lining up with TRBD1. The trim removed 10 bases at V and 6 bases at J, leaving 9 bases unmatched. CDR1 ENHRY and CDR2 SYGVKD come from the germline V gene. This CDR3 spans 13 amino acids.

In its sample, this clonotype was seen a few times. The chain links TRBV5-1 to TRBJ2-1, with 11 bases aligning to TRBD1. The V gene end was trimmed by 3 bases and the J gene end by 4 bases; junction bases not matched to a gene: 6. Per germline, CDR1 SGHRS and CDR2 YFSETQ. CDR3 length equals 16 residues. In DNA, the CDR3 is TGCGCCAGCAGCTGGAGGACAGGGGGCGCTTACAATGAGCAGTTCTTC. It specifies CASSWRTGGAYNEQFF.

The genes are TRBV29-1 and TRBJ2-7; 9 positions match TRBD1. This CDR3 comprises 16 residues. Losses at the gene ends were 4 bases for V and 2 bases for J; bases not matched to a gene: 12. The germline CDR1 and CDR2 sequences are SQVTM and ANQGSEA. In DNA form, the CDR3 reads TGCAGCGTTGGGTCGGGACTTAGACAGGGGGCCTACGAGCAGTACTTC. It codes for CSVGSGLRQGAYEQYF.

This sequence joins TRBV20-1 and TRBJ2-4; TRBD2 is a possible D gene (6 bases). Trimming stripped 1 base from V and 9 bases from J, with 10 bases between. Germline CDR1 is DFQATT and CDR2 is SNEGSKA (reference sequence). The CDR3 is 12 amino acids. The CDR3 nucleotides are TGCAGTGCTAGAGGTGCGGGGCGCATTCAGTACTTC. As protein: CSARGAGRIQYF.

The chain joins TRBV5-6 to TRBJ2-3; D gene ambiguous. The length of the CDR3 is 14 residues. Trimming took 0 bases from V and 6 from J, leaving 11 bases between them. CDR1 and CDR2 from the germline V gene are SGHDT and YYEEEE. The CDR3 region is CASSLVGSRDTQYF. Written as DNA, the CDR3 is TGTGCCAGCAGCTTGGTTGGTAGCAGGGATACGCAGTATTTT.

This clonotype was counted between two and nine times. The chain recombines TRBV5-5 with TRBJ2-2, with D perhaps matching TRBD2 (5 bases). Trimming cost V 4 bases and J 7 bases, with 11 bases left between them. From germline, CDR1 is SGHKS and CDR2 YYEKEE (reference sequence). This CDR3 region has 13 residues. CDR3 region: CASSLLEGGELFF. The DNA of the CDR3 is TGTGCCAGCAGCCTGCTCGAGGGCGGGGAGCTGTTTTTT.

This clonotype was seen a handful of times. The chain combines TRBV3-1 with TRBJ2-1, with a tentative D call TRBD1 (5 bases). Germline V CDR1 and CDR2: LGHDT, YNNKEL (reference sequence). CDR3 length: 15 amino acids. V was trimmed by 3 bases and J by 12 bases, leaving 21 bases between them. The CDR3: CASSHAQGYGSAQFF. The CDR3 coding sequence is TGTGCCAGCAGCCACGCCCAGGGCTACGGATCGGCGCAGTTCTTC.

The CDR3 loop reads CASSQERDTEAFF. DNA for the CDR3: TGCGCCAGCAGCCAAGAACGGGACACTGAAGCTTTCTTT. The V call is TRBV4-1, the J call TRBJ1-1; D gene unclear. This CDR3 is built from 13 residues. Trimming pared 0 bases from V and 3 bases from J, leaving 5 bases between. Looked up from germline, CDR1 is MGHRA and CDR2 is YSYEKL.

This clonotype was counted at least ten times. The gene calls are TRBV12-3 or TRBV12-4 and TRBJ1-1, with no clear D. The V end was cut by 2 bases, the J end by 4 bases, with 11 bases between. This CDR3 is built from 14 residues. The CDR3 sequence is CASSLRRAPTEAFF. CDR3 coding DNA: TGTGCCAGCAGTTTAAGGAGGGCCCCCACTGAAGCTTTCTTT.

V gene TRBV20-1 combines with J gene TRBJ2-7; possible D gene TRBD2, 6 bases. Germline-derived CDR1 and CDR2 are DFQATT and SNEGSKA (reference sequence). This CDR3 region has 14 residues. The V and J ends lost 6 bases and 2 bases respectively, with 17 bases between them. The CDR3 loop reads CSAPGELPAYEQYF. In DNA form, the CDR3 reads TGCAGTGCCCCGGGGGAACTCCCAGCCTACGAGCAGTACTTC.

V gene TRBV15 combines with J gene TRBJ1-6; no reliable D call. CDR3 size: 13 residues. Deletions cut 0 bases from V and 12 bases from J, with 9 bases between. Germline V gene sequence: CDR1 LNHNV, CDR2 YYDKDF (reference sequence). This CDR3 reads CATSRDWRRPLHF. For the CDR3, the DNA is TGTGCCACCAGCAGAGATTGGCGGCGACCCCTCCACTTT.

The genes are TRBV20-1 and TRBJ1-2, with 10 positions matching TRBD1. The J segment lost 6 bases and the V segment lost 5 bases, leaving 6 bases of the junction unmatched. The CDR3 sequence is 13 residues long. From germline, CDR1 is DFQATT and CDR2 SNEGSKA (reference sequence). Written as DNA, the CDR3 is TGCAGTGCTGGGCGACAGGGGGCGGATGGCTACACCTTC. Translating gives CSAGRQGADGYTF.

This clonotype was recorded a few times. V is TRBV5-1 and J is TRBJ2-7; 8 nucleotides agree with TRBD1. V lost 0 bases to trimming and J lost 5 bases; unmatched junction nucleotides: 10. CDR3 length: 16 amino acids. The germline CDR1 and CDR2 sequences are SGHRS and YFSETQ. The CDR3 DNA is TGCGCCAGCAGCTTGGCTAGTGACAGGGGACCTCACGAGCAGTACTTC. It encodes CASSLASDRGPHEQYF.

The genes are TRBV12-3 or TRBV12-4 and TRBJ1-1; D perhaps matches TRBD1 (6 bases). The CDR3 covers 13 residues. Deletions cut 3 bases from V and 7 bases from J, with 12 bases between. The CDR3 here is CASSFSGASEAFF. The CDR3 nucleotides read TGTGCCAGCAGTTTTTCGGGGGCGAGTGAAGCTTTCTTT.

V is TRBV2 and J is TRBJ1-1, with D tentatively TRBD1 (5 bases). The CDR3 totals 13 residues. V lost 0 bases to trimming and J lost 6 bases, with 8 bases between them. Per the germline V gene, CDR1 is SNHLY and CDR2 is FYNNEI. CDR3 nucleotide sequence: TGTGCCAGCAGTGAAGCGGGGGGATCTGAAGCTTTCTTT. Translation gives CASSEAGGSEAFF.

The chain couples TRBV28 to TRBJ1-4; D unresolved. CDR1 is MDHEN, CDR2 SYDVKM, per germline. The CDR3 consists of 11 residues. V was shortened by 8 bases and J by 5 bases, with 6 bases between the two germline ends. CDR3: CASGVNEKLFF. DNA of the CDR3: TGTGCCAGCGGGGTCAATGAAAAACTGTTTTTT.

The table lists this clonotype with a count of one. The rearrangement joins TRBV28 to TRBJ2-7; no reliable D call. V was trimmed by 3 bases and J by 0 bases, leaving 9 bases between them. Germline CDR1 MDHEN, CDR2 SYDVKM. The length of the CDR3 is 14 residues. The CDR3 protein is CASSLLQSSYEQYF. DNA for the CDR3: TGTGCCAGCAGTTTGTTACAGAGCTCCTACGAGCAGTACTTC.

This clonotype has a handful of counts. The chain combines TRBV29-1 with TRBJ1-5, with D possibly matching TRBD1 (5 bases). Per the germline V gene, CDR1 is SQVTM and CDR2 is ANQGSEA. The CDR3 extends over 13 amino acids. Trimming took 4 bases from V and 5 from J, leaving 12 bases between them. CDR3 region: CSVASGGDQPQHF. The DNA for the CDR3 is TGCAGCGTTGCCAGTGGGGGGGATCAGCCCCAGCATTTT.

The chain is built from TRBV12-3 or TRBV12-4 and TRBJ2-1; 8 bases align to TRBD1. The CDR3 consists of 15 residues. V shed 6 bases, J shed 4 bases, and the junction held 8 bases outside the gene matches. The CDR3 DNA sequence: TGTGCCAGCAGATCCGGGACAGGAGGGTACAATGAGCAGTTCTTC. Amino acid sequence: CASRSGTGGYNEQFF.

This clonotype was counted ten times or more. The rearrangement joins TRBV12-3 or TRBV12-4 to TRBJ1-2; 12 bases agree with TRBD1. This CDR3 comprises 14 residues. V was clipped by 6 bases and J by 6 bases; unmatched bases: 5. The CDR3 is CASRDGDRGHGYTF. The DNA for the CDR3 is TGTGCCAGCAGGGACGGGGACAGGGGGCATGGCTACACCTTC.

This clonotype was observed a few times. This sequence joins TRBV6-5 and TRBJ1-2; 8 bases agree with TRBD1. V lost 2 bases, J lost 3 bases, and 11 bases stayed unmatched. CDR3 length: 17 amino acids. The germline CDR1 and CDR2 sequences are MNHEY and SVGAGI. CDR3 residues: CASSYEGRQGIHYGYTF. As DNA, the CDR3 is TGTGCCAGCAGTTACGAAGGAAGACAGGGGATTCACTATGGCTACACCTTC.

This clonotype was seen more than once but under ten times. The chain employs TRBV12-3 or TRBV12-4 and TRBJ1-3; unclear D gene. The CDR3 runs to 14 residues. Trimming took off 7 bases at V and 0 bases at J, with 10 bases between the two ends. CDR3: CASTPRVSGNTIYF. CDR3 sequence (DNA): TGTGCCAGCACCCCCCGGGTCTCTGGAAACACCATATATTTT.

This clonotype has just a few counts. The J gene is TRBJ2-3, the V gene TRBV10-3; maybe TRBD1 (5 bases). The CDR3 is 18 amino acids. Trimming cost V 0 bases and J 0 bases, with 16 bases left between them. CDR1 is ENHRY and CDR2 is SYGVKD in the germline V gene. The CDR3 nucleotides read TGTGCCATCAGTGAGTCGACTCAAGGACAACCAAGCACAGATACGCAGTATTTT. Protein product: CAISESTQGQPSTDTQYF.

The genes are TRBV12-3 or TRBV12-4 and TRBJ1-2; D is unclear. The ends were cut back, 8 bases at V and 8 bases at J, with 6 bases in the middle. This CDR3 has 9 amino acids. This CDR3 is CASGWGYTF. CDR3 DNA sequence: TGTGCCAGCGGCTGGGGCTACACCTTC.

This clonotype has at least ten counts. The CDR3 loop reads CSVEMTFGARTDTQYF. CDR3 nucleotide sequence: TGCAGCGTTGAGATGACCTTCGGGGCGCGGACAGATACGCAGTATTTT. This chain connects TRBV29-1 to TRBJ2-3; D is tentatively TRBD1 or TRBD2 (5 bases each). With 3 bases removed from V and 3 bases from J, the gap between germline ends came to 19 bases. The germline V gene encodes CDR1 SQVTM and CDR2 ANQGSEA. CDR3 size: 16 residues.

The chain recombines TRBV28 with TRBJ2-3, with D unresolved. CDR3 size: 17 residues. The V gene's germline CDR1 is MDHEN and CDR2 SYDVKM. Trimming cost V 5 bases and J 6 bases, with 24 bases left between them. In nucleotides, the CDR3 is TGTGCCAGCAGTCACCTCGTGGGTAAGGGTACGTTGGATACGCAGTATTTT. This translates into CASSHLVGKGTLDTQYF.

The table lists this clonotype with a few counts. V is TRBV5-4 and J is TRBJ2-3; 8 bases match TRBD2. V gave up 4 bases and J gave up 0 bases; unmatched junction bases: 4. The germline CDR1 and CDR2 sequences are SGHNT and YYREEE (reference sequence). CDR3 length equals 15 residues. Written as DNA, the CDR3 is TGTGCCAGCAGCAAAACTAGCGGCAGCACAGATACGCAGTATTTT. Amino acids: CASSKTSGSTDTQYF.

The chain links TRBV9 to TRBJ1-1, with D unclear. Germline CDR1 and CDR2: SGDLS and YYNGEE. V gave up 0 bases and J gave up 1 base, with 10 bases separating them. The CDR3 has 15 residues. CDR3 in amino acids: CASSVVVAGNTEAFF. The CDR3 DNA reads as TGTGCCAGCAGCGTAGTAGTGGCTGGGAACACTGAAGCTTTCTTT.

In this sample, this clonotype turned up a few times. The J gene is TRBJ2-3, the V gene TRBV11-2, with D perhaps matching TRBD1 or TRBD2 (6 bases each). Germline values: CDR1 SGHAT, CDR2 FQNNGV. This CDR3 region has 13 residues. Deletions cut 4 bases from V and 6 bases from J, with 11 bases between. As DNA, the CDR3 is TGTGCCAGCAGCTACGGGGGCGCGGATACGCAGTATTTT. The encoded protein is CASSYGGADTQYF.

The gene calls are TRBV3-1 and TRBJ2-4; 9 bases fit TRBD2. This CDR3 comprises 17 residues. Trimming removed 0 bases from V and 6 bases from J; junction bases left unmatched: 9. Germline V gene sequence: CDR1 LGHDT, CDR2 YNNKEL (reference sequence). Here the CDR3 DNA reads TGTGCCAGCAGCCAAGAAAGGCTAGCGGGATCGGGAAACATTCAGTACTTC. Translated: CASSQERLAGSGNIQYF.

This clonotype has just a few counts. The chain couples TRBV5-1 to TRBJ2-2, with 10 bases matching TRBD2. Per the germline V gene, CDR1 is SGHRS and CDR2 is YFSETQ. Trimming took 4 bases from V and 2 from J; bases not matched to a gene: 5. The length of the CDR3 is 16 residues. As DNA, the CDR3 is TGCGCCAGCAGCCGGAGGACTAGCGGAAACACCGGGGAGCTGTTTTTT. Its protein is CASSRRTSGNTGELFF.